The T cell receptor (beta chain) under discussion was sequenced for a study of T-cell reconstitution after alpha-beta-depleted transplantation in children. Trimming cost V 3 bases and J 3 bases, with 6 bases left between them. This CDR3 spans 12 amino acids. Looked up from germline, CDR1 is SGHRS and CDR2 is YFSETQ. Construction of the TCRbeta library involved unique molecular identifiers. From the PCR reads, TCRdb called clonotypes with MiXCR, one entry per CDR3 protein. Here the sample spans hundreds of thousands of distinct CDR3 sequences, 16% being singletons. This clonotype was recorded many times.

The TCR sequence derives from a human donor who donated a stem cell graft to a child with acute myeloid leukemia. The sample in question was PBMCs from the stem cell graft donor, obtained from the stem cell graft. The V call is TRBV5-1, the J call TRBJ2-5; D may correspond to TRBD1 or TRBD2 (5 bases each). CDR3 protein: CASSWDEETQYF. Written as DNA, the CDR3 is TGCGCCAGCAGCTGGGACGAAGAGACCCAGTACTTC.